Each of the 17 T cell receptor beta chains below was sequenced from the same sample in a study of blood T cell repertoires in COVID-19. Method: immunoSEQ multiplex PCR; TCRdb's copy keeps in-frame clones and lacks some. The sample yields 150,000 to 200,000 clones, 65% to 90% seen once. Sample: peripheral blood. These receptors came from a man aged 60-69 years with acute or convalescent COVID-19.

The V and J genes are TRBV19 and TRBJ1-4; weak D call: TRBD1 (6 bases). Germline CDR1 LNHDA, CDR2 SQIVND (reference sequence). V lost 3 bases, J lost 10 bases, and 18 bases lay in between. The CDR3 length is 15 residues. CDR3 loop: CASSILAGATGKLFF. The CDR3 region has the DNA TGTGCCAGTAGTATTTTGGCAGGGGCCACGGGAAAACTGTTTTTT.

The CDR3 is CASSLDQGVAYGYTF. The DNA of the CDR3 is TGCGCCAGCAGCTTGGATCAGGGGGTGGCCTATGGCTACACCTTC. This chain uses TRBV5-1 with TRBJ1-2; 7 bases match TRBD1. Trimming removed 0 bases from V and 4 bases from J; junction bases left unmatched: 6. This CDR3 comprises 15 residues. CDR1 SGHRS and CDR2 YFSETQ come from the germline V gene.

This rearrangement joins TRBV5-1 to TRBJ1-1, with 8 nucleotides matching TRBD1. Trimming at V came to 3 bases and at J to 7 bases, leaving 5 bases not matched to a gene. The germline gives CDR1 SGHRS, CDR2 YFSETQ. The CDR3 is 13 residues long. The DNA of the CDR3 is TGCGCCAGCAGCTATCCAGGGGGCGGTGAAGCTTTCTTT. Its protein is CASSYPGGGEAFF.

The CDR3 spells CASIPRLAGGGELFF. The DNA for the CDR3 is TGTGCCAGCATTCCCCGACTAGCGGGAGGCGGGGAGCTGTTTTTT. The gene calls are TRBV7-9 and TRBJ2-2; TRBD2 matches at 13 bases. This CDR3 is 15 amino acids long. The germline V gene has CDR1 SEHNR and CDR2 FQNEAQ (reference sequence). The trim removed 7 bases at V and 7 bases at J, leaving 6 bases unmatched.

The chain uses TRBV7-9 and TRBJ1-1; no definite D call. The CDR3 spans 12 residues. V lost 5 bases and J 11 bases, leaving 15 bases between the germline ends. Germline loops: CDR1 SEHNR, CDR2 FQNEAQ (reference sequence). CDR3 DNA sequence: TGTGCCAGCAGCCCACCGATCGTGGCCGCTTTCTTT. It encodes CASSPPIVAAFF.

The rearrangement joins TRBV10-1 to TRBJ2-2, with 8 bases matching TRBD2. The length of the CDR3 is 14 residues. CDR1 is WNHNN and CDR2 is SYGVQD in the germline V gene (reference sequence). The V and J ends lost 5 bases and 5 bases, in that order; junction bases with no gene match: 4. CDR3 region: CASSPGGYTGELFF. The CDR3 nucleotides read TGCGCCAGCAGTCCGGGAGGGTATACCGGGGAGCTGTTTTTT.

The V call is TRBV6-4, the J call TRBJ2-1; TRBD2 is a possible D gene (6 bases). Germline lookup yields CDR1 MRHNA and CDR2 SNTAGT. The CDR3 spans 13 residues. V was trimmed by 0 bases and J by 8 bases, leaving 8 bases between them. As DNA, the CDR3 is TGTGCCAGCAGTGACTCGATAGCGGATGAGCAGTTCTTC. Residues: CASSDSIADEQFF.

This chain joins TRBV6-2 or TRBV6-3 and TRBJ2-2; 12 bases fit TRBD2. V lost 0 bases, J lost 2 bases, and 7 bases stayed unmatched. The CDR3 runs to 19 residues. CDR1 and CDR2 from the germline V gene are MNHEY and SVGEGT. CDR3 protein: CASSYSTQTSGGNTGELFF. The CDR3, as DNA: TGTGCCAGCAGTTACTCGACACAGACTAGCGGGGGAAACACCGGGGAGCTGTTTTTT.

This clone was found once. The rearrangement links TRBV27 to TRBJ2-1, with 12 bases lining up with TRBD2. The CDR3 loop spans 18 amino acids. J lost 5 bases, V lost 4 bases, and 12 bases had no gene match. Germline CDR1 and CDR2: MNHEY and SMNVEV (reference sequence). CDR3 DNA sequence: TGTGCCAGCAGTTCATATAAAACTCTAGCGGGAGGGCACAATGAGCAGTTCTTC. It yields the protein CASSSYKTLAGGHNEQFF.

This clone was observed a few times. This chain connects TRBV7-6 to TRBJ2-2, with TRBD1 matching 7 bases. The CDR3 extends over 16 amino acids. After removal of 1 base from V and 4 bases from J, the junction contained 6 bases not matched to a gene. Germline V lookup: CDR1 SGHVS, CDR2 FNYEAQ. CDR3 loop: CASSLETGAGTGELFF. DNA of the CDR3: TGTGCCAGCAGCTTAGAAACAGGGGCAGGCACCGGGGAGCTGTTTTTT.

J is TRBJ2-2 and V is TRBV6-5; 8 bases fit TRBD1. This CDR3 has 15 residues. V gave up 2 bases and J gave up 8 bases; unmatched junction bases: 7. Germline V gives CDR1 MNHEY, CDR2 SVGAGI. In DNA form, the CDR3 reads TGTGCCAGCAGTTACCTCCAGGGGGCTGCGGGGGAGCTGTTTTTT. Protein product: CASSYLQGAAGELFF.

In DNA, the CDR3 is TGTGCCAGCAGCCCGAACGGGGCAGGGGCTGGAAACACCATATATTTT. This sequence encodes CASSPNGAGAGNTIYF. The J gene is TRBJ1-3, the V gene TRBV5-5; D might be TRBD1 (6 bases). This CDR3 region has 16 residues. CDR1 is SGHKS, CDR2 YYEKEE, per germline (reference sequence). Trimming removed 4 bases from V and 2 bases from J, with 16 bases in between.

V usage is TRBV6-5 and J usage is TRBJ1-5; D possibly corresponds to TRBD1 (6 bases). The CDR3 is 13 amino acids. Trimming cost V 6 bases and J 2 bases, with 8 bases left between them. Germline-derived CDR1 and CDR2 are MNHEY and SVGAGI. CDR3 loop: CASRAGGNQPQHF. DNA of the CDR3: TGTGCCAGCAGGGCAGGGGGCAATCAGCCCCAGCATTTT.

The J gene is TRBJ1-2, the V gene TRBV4-2; the D is unclear. CDR3 length: 16 amino acids. Between the trimmed V and J ends, which lost 5 bases and 5 bases, there was a span of 21 bases. Germline V CDR1 and CDR2: LGHNA, YNFKEQ. The chain's CDR3 is CASSSPFGGIGYGYTF. Written as DNA, the CDR3 is TGTGCCAGCAGCTCACCCTTTGGAGGGATAGGATATGGCTACACCTTC.

The chain employs TRBV5-4 and TRBJ2-3; possible D gene TRBD2, 6 bases. The CDR3 is 16 residues long. The germline CDR1 and CDR2 sequences are SGHNT and YYREEE (reference sequence). Trimming took 4 bases from V and 1 from J, leaving 16 bases between them. CDR3 coding DNA: TGTGCCAGCAGCACCAAACTCACGGGGGGCACAGATACGCAGTATTTT. Its protein product is CASSTKLTGGTDTQYF. Full variable domain (missing parts from reference TRBV5-4 and TRBJ2-3): ETGVTQSPTHLIKTRGQQVTLRCSSQSGHNTVSWYQQALGQGPQFIFQYYREEENGRGNFPPRFSGLQFPNYSSELNVNALELDDSALYLCASSTKLTGGTDTQYFGPGTRLTVL.

The chain recombines TRBV5-1 with TRBJ1-1; unclear D gene. The CDR3 extends over 13 amino acids. V was clipped by 4 bases and J by 2 bases, with 9 bases between them. The germline V gene encodes CDR1 SGHRS and CDR2 YFSETQ. Here the CDR3 DNA reads TGCGCCAGCAGCGCAGGCCTCAACACTGAAGCTTTCTTT. Protein product: CASSAGLNTEAFF.

The chain joins TRBV19 to TRBJ1-1, with D possibly being TRBD1 (5 bases). Germline CDR1 reads LNHDA; CDR2 reads SQIVND (reference sequence). The CDR3 sequence is 13 residues long. The V and J ends lost 7 bases and 0 bases respectively, with 9 bases between them. CDR3 sequence (DNA): TGTGCCAGTAATGCGGGGCTGAACACTGAAGCTTTCTTT. Its translation is CASNAGLNTEAFF.